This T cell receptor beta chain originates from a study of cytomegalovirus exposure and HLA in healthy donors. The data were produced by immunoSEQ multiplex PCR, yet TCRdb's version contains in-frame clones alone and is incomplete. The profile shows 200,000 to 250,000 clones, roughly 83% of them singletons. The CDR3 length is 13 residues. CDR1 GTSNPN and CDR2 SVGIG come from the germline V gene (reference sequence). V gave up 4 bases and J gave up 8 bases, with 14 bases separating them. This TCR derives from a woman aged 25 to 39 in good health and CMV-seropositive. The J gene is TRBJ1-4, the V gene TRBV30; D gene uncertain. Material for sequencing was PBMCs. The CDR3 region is CAWKADPREKLFF. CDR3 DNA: TGTGCCTGGAAGGCAGACCCCCGGGAAAAACTGTTTTTT.